The following is a T cell receptor beta chain sequence with its context. Antigen specificity is unknown. The final CDR3 position lacks the conserved phenylalanine or tryptophan, pointing to a likely read error. PCR primers comprised 60 Vbeta and 13 Jbeta primers. Clones were sequenced by immunoSEQ multiplex PCR, and TCRdb holds only the in-frame ones, with some missing. Here the sample spans over 150,000 clones, roughly 84% being singletons. This sample is part of a study of cytomegalovirus exposure and HLA in healthy donors. The wider study: An early release of data contained 70 million to 95 million unique TCRs, which came from HLA-typed donors.

Study observations and caveats: Presence/absence analyses supposed approximately even sequencing depth among donors.

The TCR comes from a girl under three years old in good health and CMV-seronegative. The sequencing input was PBMCs.

The CDR3 sequence is CASSATESNSPLHL. Here the CDR3 DNA reads TGTGCCAGCAGCGCCACAGAATCTAATTCACCCCTCCACCTT. The V call is TRBV11-2, the J call TRBJ1-6; D unclear. Germline V gene lookup returns CDR1 SGHAT and CDR2 FQNNGV. The CDR3 has 14 amino acids. V lost 5 bases, J lost 6 bases, and 11 bases lay in between.